The T cell receptor beta chain under discussion was sequenced for a study of cytomegalovirus exposure and HLA in healthy donors. Trimming removed 2 bases from V and 0 bases from J; junction bases left unmatched: 0. The germline V gene has CDR1 MNHEY and CDR2 SVGAGI. The CDR3 totals 15 residues. In the PCR, 60 Vbeta and 13 Jbeta primers were used. Methods used by the authors: Roughly 11 million shared chains were among the about 80 million unique TCR beta chains that a later analysis counted. The table came from immunoSEQ multiplex PCR; TCRdb's copy has only in-frame clones and leaves some out. The D gene and trimming were derived from the DNA, and the V and J assignments and clone size from that table. The sample has around 150,000 clones, more than 70% seen once.

The rearrangement joins TRBV6-5 to TRBJ2-1; TRBD2 matches at 8 bases. The TCR was taken from a male donor in good health and CMV-seronegative. The sample consisted of PBMCs. CDR3 protein: CASSYLAGSYNEQFF. CDR3 nucleotides: TGTGCCAGCAGTTACCTAGCGGGCTCCTACAATGAGCAGTTCTTC.